The present entry profiles one T cell receptor beta chain with its context. Repertoires were generated with immunoSEQ multiplex PCR, while TCRdb's copy carries only in-frame clones and drops some. The sample has tens of thousands of clones, around nine tenths seen once. Germline V gene data show CDR1 as SEHNR and CDR2 as FQNEAQ (reference sequence). The CDR3 sequence is 15 residues long. Trimming took off 5 bases at V and 5 bases at J, with 18 bases between the two ends. This sample was included in a study of T cell changes during pregnancy in multiple sclerosis. This clonotype was obtained from a female donor with multiple sclerosis, enrolled in a pregnancy study. The genes are TRBV7-9 and TRBJ1-2; D is unresolved. This specimen was peripheral blood, taken in the second trimester of pregnancy. The CDR3, as DNA: TGTGCCAGCAGCAGAGACGCCGACACCTATTATGGCTACACCTTC. Encoded protein: CASSRDADTYYGYTF.